This T cell receptor beta chain was observed in a study of graft-versus-host responses after intestinal transplantation. Study conclusions and caveats: GvH clones were found in recipient marrow; some appeared first in ileum or blood.

This CDR3 is 16 amino acids long. Trimming took 0 bases from V and 2 from J, leaving 8 bases between them. Germline V gene lookup returns CDR1 MGHRA and CDR2 YSYEKL. Lamina propria and intraepithelial lymphocytes were released by processing graft tissue. Regarding this clone: Its specificity is not known.

TCRdb's copy holds only in-frame clones and misses some; the assay was immunoSEQ multiplex PCR. The data contain 35,000 to 40,000 clones, around 87% of them singletons. This chain links TRBV4-1 with TRBJ1-6, with a tentative D call TRBD1 (6 bases). This TCR was recovered from a human patient who received an intestinal transplant, so some T cells may come from the graft donor. Sequenced here: ileum tissue, sampled around 200 days after intestinal transplant. In DNA, the CDR3 is TGCGCCAGCAGCCAAGATGGACAGCCCTATAATTCACCCCTCCACTTT. It encodes CASSQDGQPYNSPLHF.